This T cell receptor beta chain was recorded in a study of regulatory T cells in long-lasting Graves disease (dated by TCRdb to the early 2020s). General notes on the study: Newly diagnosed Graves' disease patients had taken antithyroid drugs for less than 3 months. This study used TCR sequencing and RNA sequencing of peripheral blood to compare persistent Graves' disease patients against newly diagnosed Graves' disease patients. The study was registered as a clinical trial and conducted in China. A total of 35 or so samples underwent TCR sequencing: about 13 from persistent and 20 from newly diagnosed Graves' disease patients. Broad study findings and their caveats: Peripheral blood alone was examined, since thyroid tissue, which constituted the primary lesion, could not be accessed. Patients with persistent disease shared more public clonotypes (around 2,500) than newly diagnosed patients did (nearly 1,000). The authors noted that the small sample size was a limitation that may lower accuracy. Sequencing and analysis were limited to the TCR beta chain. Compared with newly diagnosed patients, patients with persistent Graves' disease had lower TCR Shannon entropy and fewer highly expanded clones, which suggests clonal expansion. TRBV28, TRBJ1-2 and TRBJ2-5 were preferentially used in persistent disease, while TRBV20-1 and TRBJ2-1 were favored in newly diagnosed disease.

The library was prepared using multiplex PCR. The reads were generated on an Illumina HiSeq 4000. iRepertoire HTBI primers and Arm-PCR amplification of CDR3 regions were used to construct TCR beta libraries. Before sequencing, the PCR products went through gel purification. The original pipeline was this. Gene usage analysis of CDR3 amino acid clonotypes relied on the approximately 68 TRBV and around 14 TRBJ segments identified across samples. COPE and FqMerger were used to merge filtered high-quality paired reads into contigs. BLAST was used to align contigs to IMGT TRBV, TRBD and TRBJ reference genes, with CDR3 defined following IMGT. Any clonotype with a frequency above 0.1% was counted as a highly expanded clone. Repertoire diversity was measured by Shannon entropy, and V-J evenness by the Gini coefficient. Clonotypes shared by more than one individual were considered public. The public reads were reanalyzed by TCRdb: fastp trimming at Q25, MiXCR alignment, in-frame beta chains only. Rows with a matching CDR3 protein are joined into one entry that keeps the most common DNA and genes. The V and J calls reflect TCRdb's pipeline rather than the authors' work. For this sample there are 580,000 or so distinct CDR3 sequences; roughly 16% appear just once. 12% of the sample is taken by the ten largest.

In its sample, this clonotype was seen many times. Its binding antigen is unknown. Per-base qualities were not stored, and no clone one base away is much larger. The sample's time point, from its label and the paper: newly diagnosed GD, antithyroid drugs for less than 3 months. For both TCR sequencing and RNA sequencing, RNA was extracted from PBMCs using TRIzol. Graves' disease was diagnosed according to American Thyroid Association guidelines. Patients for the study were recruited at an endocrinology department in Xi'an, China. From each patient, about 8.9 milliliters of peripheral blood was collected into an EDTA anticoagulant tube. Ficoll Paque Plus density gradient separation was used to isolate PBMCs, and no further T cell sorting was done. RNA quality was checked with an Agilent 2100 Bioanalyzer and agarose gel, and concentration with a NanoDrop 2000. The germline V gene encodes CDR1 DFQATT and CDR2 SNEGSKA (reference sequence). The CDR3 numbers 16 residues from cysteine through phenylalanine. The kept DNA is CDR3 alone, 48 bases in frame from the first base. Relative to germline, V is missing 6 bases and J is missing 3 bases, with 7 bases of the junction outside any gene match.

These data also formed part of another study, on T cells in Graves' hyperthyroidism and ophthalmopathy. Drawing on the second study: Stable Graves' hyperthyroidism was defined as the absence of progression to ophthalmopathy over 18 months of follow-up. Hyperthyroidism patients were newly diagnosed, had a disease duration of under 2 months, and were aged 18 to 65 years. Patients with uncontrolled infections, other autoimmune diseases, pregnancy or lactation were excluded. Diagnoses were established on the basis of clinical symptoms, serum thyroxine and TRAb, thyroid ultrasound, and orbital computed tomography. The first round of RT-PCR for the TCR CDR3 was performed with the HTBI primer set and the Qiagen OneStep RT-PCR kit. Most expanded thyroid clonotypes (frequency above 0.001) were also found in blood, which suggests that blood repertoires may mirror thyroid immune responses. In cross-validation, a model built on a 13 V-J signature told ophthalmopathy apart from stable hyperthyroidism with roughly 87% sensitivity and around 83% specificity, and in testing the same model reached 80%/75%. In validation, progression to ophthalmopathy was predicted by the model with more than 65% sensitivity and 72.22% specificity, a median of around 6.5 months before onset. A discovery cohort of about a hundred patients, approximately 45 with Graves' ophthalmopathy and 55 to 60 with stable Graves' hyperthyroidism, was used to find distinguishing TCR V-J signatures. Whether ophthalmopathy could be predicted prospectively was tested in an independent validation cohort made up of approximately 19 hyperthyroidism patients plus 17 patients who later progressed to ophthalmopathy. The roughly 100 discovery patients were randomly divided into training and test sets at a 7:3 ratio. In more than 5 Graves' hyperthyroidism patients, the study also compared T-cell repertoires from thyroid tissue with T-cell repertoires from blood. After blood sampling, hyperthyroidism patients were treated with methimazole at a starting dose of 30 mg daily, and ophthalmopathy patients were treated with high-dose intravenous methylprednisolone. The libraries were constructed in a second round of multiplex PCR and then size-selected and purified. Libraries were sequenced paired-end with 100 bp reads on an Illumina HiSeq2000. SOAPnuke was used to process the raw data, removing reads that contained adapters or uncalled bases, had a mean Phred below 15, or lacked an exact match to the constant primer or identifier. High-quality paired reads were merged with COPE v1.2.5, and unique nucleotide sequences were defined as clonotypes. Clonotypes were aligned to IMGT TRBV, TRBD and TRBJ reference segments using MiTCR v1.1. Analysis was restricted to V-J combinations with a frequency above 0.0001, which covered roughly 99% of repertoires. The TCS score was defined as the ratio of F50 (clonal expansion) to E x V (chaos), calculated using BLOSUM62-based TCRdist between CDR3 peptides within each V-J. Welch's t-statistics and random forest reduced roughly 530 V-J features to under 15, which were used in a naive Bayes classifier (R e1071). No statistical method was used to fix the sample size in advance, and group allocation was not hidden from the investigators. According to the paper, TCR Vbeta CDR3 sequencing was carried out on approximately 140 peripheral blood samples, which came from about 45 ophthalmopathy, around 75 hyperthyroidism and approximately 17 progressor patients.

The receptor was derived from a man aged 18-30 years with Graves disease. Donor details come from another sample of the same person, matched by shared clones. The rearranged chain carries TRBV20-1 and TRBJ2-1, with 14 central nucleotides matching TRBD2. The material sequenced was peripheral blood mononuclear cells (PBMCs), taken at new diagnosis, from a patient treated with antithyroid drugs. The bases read TGCAGTGCGCTCCCCGGGACTAGCGGGAGCTACAATGAGCAGTTCTTC. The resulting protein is CSALPGTSGSYNEQFF.